The entry that follows covers one T cell receptor (beta chain) sequence. These data come from a study of cytomegalovirus exposure and HLA in healthy donors. Trimming cost V 0 bases and J 2 bases, with 19 bases left between them. Germline CDR1 LNHDA, CDR2 SQIVND (reference sequence). The CDR3 sequence is 19 residues long. The PCR contained 60 Vbeta and 13 Jbeta primers. Measured with immunoSEQ multiplex PCR; TCRdb has only the in-frame clones, and not every one. The table records approximately 110,000 clones, more than 70% of them present only once. Sample: PBMCs. The sequence derives from a man aged 25 to 45 in good health and CMV-seronegative. The rearrangement joins TRBV19 to TRBJ1-4, with a tentative D call TRBD1 (6 bases). The chain's CDR3 is CASSIDILLGTLTNEKLFF. As DNA, the CDR3 is TGTGCCAGTAGTATAGATATCCTCTTGGGGACACTTACTAATGAAAAACTGTTTTTT.